The T cell receptor (beta chain) under discussion was sequenced for a study of beta chain features in type 1 diabetes. Naive, central memory, regulatory and stem cell-like memory cells within the CD4+ compartment were sorted using CD45RO/CCR7/CD25/CD127/CD95/CD27. For this clone: Its matching antigen is unknown.

Germline-derived CDR1 and CDR2 are SGHAT and FQNNGV. The CDR3 consists of 15 residues. V was shortened by 1 base and J by 0 bases, with 8 bases between the two germline ends. Findings and caveats of the study: Across patients, naive, central memory and Treg TCRB repertoires exhibited apparently greater similarity than was observed across healthy donors. Shortening that was moderate but significant affected the TCRB CDR3s of Type 1 diabetes patients in all four CD4+ subsets. Any HLA effect on TCRB rearrangement was left unresolved by small sub-analyses.

The investigators reverse transcribed all of the isolated RNA, so they sequenced expressed TCRB transcripts. An average of approximately 4 million reads was obtained for naive, central memory and regulatory T cell samples. TCRdb's table, derived via immunoSEQ multiplex PCR, lists solely in-frame clones and lacks some. The table has 300,000 to 450,000 clones, 10% to 15% seen once; the top ten hold around 0.0099%. The sequenced sample was naive CD4+ T cells from blood. The clonotype originates from a woman aged 18-35 years with type 1 diabetes. The genes are TRBV11-2 and TRBJ2-3; D unclear. The CDR3 DNA is TGTGCCAGCAGCTTAGGATGGCTGAGCACAGATACGCAGTATTTT. This translates into CASSLGWLSTDTQYF. Drawing the rest from reference TRBV11-2 and TRBJ2-3, the complete variable domain is EAGVAQSPRYKIIEKRQSVAFWCNPISGHATLYWYQQILGQGPKLLIQFQNNGVVDDSQLPKDRFSAERLKGVDSTLKIQPAKLEDSAVYLCASSLGWLSTDTQYFGPGTRLTVL.